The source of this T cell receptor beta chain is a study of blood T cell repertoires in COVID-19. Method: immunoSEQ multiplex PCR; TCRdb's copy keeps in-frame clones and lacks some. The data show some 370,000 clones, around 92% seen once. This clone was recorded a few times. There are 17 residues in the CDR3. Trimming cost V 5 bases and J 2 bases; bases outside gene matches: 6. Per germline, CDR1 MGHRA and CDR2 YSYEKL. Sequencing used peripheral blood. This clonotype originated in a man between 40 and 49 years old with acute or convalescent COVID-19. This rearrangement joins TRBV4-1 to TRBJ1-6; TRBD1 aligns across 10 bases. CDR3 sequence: CASSVLTGGPYNSPLHF. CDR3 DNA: TGCGCCAGCAGCGTCCTGACAGGGGGCCCCTATAATTCACCCCTCCACTTT.